A single sample gave rise to the 24 T cell receptor beta chains below, sequenced in a study of CD8+CD57+ T cells in acquired aplastic anemia. TCR beta VDJ and CDR3 were profiled, and genomic DNA was the template. TCRdb called the reads again in MiXCR, with one record for every CDR3 protein. The table has about 160,000 distinct CDR3 sequences, approximately 51% seen once; the top ten hold 2.5% to 3.5%. Whoever was chosen for sequencing had shown CD8+CD57+ cell expansion by flow cytometry. The material sequenced was sorted CD4+, CD8+, or CD8+CD57+ T cells (not recorded which) from PBMCs. These TCRs come from a human donor with aplastic anemia.

V usage is TRBV4-3 and J usage is TRBJ1-6; D is unclear. Germline lookup yields CDR1 LGHNA and CDR2 YSLEER. Trimming left V 4 bases short and J 9 bases short, with 16 bases between. The CDR3 extends over 15 amino acids. The CDR3 loop is CASSLEAVNVSPLHF. The DNA of the CDR3 is TGCGCCAGCAGCCTAGAGGCGGTGAACGTTTCACCCCTCCACTTT.

The chain joins TRBV27 to TRBJ2-1; 8 nucleotides align to TRBD2. The CDR3 has 14 amino acids. The ends lost 3 bases at V and 7 bases at J; junction bases unmatched: 5. CDR1 and CDR2 from the germline V gene are MNHEY and SMNVEV (reference sequence). The CDR3 nucleotides are TGTGCCAGCAGTTTCCGGGAGGGCCGAAATGAGCAGTTCTTC. This codes for CASSFREGRNEQFF.

The chain links TRBV2 to TRBJ1-4; D is possibly TRBD1 (6 bases). Per germline, CDR1 SNHLY and CDR2 FYNNEI. This CDR3 region has 11 residues. Between the trimmed V and J ends, which lost 5 bases and 15 bases, there was a span of 13 bases. The CDR3 DNA is TGTGCCAGCAGTAAATACAGGGTGGTGTTTTTT. This gives the protein CASSKYRVVFF.

This clonotype was recorded at least ten times. The chain uses TRBV30 and TRBJ1-1; D unresolved. Trimming took 4 bases from V and 1 from J, leaving 4 bases between them. This CDR3 contains 11 residues. Germline V lookup: CDR1 GTSNPN, CDR2 SVGIG (reference sequence). The CDR3 reads CAWITNTEAFF. The CDR3 DNA reads as TGTGCCTGGATTACGAACACTGAAGCTTTCTTT.

This rearrangement joins TRBV9 to TRBJ2-7, with no clear D. The CDR3 extends over 14 amino acids. The V gene's germline CDR1 is SGDLS and CDR2 YYNGEE. Deletions cut 0 bases from V and 0 bases from J, with 7 bases between. The CDR3 nucleotides read TGTGCCAGCAGCGTAGCGCCAGACTCCTACGAGCAGTACTTC. This sequence encodes CASSVAPDSYEQYF.

This sequence joins TRBV19 and TRBJ2-3; 8 positions match TRBD1. J lost 3 bases, V lost 5 bases, and 4 bases had no gene match. The CDR3 loop spans 14 amino acids. CDR1 and CDR2 (germline): LNHDA, SQIVND (reference sequence). CDR3 sequence reads: CASSEQGVTDTQYF. The CDR3 nucleotides are TGTGCCAGTAGTGAACAGGGGGTGACAGATACGCAGTATTTT.

This clonotype was seen repeatedly, ten times or more. This chain links TRBV6-4 with TRBJ1-1; a possible D gene is TRBD1 (5 bases). Germline assignment: CDR1 MRHNA and CDR2 SNTAGT. V dropped 9 bases and J dropped 12 bases, with 14 bases sitting between them. This CDR3 has 10 residues. The CDR3 loop is CASRWDVSFF. DNA of the CDR3: TGTGCCAGTAGGTGGGACGTGTCTTTCTTT.

This clonotype was counted many times. The chain recombines TRBV6-1 with TRBJ2-7; D might be TRBD1 (5 bases). V shed 1 base and J shed 1 base, with 8 bases lying between them. Germline CDR1 is MNHNS and CDR2 is SASEGT. The CDR3 length is 14 residues. The CDR3 spells CASSEDPGSYEQYV. The DNA of the CDR3 is TGTGCCAGCAGTGAAGACCCAGGGTCCTACGAGCAGTACGTC.

The chain combines TRBV29-1 with TRBJ2-3, with a weak D call TRBD2 (5 bases). Trimming cost V 8 bases and J 8 bases, with 14 bases left between them. The CDR3 runs 11 residues. Germline V gene data show CDR1 as SQVTM and CDR2 as ANQGSEA. DNA of the CDR3: TGCAGCTCTAGGACTTCGGGTACGCAGTATTTT. As protein: CSSRTSGTQYF.

This clonotype was seen many times. J is TRBJ2-1 and V is TRBV4-3; D is unresolved. This CDR3 contains 13 residues. Germline V lookup: CDR1 LGHNA, CDR2 YSLEER. The V end lost 0 bases, the J end lost 7 bases, and 7 bases lay between the germline ends. The CDR3 bases are TGCGCCAGCAGCCAAGAGATGGGTAATGAGCAGTTCTTC. Its protein product is CASSQEMGNEQFF.

This clonotype was counted once. The rearrangement links TRBV7-2 to TRBJ2-3; TRBD1 is a possible D gene (6 bases). V lost 1 base and J lost 6, with 20 bases in between. The CDR3 loop spans 17 amino acids. Germline CDR1 and CDR2: SGHTA and FQGNSA. The CDR3 DNA reads as TGTGCCAGCAGCTTAGGGATAACAGGGATGGTGGACGATACGCAGTATTTT. Amino acid sequence: CASSLGITGMVDDTQYF. The entire variable domain, with the rest obtained from reference TRBV7-2 and TRBJ2-3, is as follows: GAGVSQSPSNKVTEKGKDVELRCDPISGHTALYWYRQSLGQGLEFLIYFQGNSAPDKSGLPSDRFSAERTGGSVSTLTIQRTQQEDSAVYLCASSLGITGMVDDTQYFGPGTRLTVL.

This sequence joins TRBV15 and TRBJ2-3, with unresolved D. The CDR3 has 13 amino acids. V lost 0 bases to trimming and J lost 4 bases, with 5 bases between them. Germline CDR1 LNHNV, CDR2 YYDKDF (reference sequence). DNA of the CDR3: TGTGCCACCAGCAGAGATCATTCAGATACGCAGTATTTT. Encoded protein: CATSRDHSDTQYF.

The gene calls are TRBV7-3 and TRBJ2-7, with D hard to call. V shed 4 bases and J shed 0 bases, with 4 bases lying between them. This CDR3 has 12 residues. CDR1 is SGHTA and CDR2 is FQGTGA in the germline V gene. CDR3: CASSSRSYEQYF. CDR3 DNA sequence: TGTGCCAGCAGCTCGCGCTCCTACGAGCAGTACTTC.

V gene TRBV10-3 combines with J gene TRBJ2-7; 7 bases match TRBD1. The CDR3 contains 15 residues. The germline V gene encodes CDR1 ENHRY and CDR2 SYGVKD. The ends lost 0 bases at V and 0 bases at J; junction bases unmatched: 2. The CDR3 protein is CAISESGQSSYEQYF. In DNA, the CDR3 is TGTGCCATCAGTGAGTCGGGACAGAGCTCCTACGAGCAGTACTTC.

This clonotype occurred many times. J is TRBJ1-5 and V is TRBV19, with D tentatively TRBD1 (6 bases). Trimming cost V 5 bases and J 7 bases, with 30 bases left between them. The CDR3 loop spans 19 amino acids. The germline V gene has CDR1 LNHDA and CDR2 SQIVND (reference sequence). This chain's CDR3 is CASSYRDKLSARHSQPQHF. DNA for the CDR3: TGTGCCAGTAGTTACCGGGACAAACTCTCGGCCCGGCACAGCCAGCCCCAGCATTTT.

The chain recombines TRBV14 with TRBJ1-2; D may be TRBD1 (5 bases). V was pared by 1 base and J by 2 bases, with 26 bases between. Germline V lookup: CDR1 SGHDN, CDR2 FVKESK. The CDR3 runs to 20 residues. The CDR3 nucleotides are TGTGCCAGCAGCCAAGTTAACTCTGTACTTCGGACCAAGGGGAACTATGGCTACACCTTC. Translating gives CASSQVNSVLRTKGNYGYTF.

The gene calls are TRBV6-5 and TRBJ2-1; D perhaps matches TRBD1 (5 bases). The germline V and J ends were trimmed by 3 bases and 0 bases, with 9 bases remaining between them. Germline CDR1 and CDR2: MNHEY and SVGAGI. The CDR3 length is 15 residues. The CDR3 nucleotides are TGTGCCAGCAGTTATGGGGCATTCTCCTACAATGAGCAGTTCTTC. Encoded protein: CASSYGAFSYNEQFF.

This chain links TRBV4-1 with TRBJ2-1; TRBD1 agrees at 10 bases. Germline assignment: CDR1 MGHRA and CDR2 YSYEKL. This CDR3 is 16 amino acids long. Trimming removed 1 base from V and 6 bases from J; junction bases left unmatched: 6. In nucleotides, the CDR3 is TGCGCCAGCAGCCAAGTACCGGGACAGGGGTTCAATGAGCAGTTCTTC. This encodes CASSQVPGQGFNEQFF.

This clonotype showed up many times. This rearrangement joins TRBV4-2 to TRBJ2-3, with no clear D. The V gene's germline CDR1 is LGHNA and CDR2 YNFKEQ. The CDR3 is 13 residues long. Deletions cut 0 bases from V and 6 bases from J, with 7 bases between. The CDR3 loop reads CASSQEGRDTQYF. CDR3 DNA: TGTGCCAGCAGCCAAGAGGGAAGGGATACGCAGTATTTT.

The chain couples TRBV19 to TRBJ2-3; 10 bases are shared with TRBD1. Losses at the gene ends were 5 bases for V and 4 bases for J; bases not matched to a gene: 12. The CDR3 runs to 17 residues. Germline V gives CDR1 LNHDA, CDR2 SQIVND (reference sequence). CDR3 bases: TGTGCCAGTAGTTGGGGGATACCGGGACAGGGGTCAGATACGCAGTATTTT. Translated: CASSWGIPGQGSDTQYF.

This clonotype was recorded at least ten times. The V and J genes are TRBV29-1 and TRBJ2-5; 9 bases line up with TRBD1. CDR1 is SQVTM, CDR2 ANQGSEA, per germline. CDR3 length equals 14 residues. Unmatched junction bases numbered 9, after V lost 6 bases and J lost 4 bases. CDR3 loop: CSVAPGTGLETQYF. The CDR3 nucleotides read TGCAGCGTGGCCCCCGGGACAGGGTTAGAGACCCAGTACTTC. Full variable domain (rest looked up from reference TRBV29-1 and TRBJ2-5): SAVISQKPSRDICQRGTSLTIQCQVDSQVTMMFWYRQQPGQSLTLIATANQGSEATYESGFVIDKFPISRPNLTFSTLTVSNMSPEDSSIYLCSVAPGTGLETQYFGPGTRLLVL.

The chain has TRBV12-3 or TRBV12-4 and TRBJ1-5, with a possible D match to TRBD1 (6 bases). This CDR3 spans 13 amino acids. V lost 2 bases and J lost 12, with 14 bases in between. The CDR3 region is CASSLQGLGGQHF. In DNA form, the CDR3 reads TGTGCCAGCAGTTTACAGGGGTTGGGTGGCCAGCATTTT.

The J gene is TRBJ2-7, the V gene TRBV7-8; D gene ambiguous. Deletions cut 5 bases from V and 3 bases from J, with 5 bases between. This CDR3 has 11 amino acids. CDR1 SGHVS and CDR2 FQNEAQ come from the germline V gene. CDR3 sequence: CASSPGYEQYF. The CDR3 nucleotides are TGTGCCAGCAGCCCAGGCTACGAGCAGTACTTC.

This clonotype was counted at least ten times. The V call is TRBV6-1, the J call TRBJ1-1; D gene uncertain. Germline CDR1 reads MNHNS; CDR2 reads SASEGT. Deletions cut 4 bases from V and 3 bases from J, with 15 bases between. CDR3 length: 15 residues. Here the CDR3 reads CASSGRLSSDTEAFF. The CDR3 DNA is TGTGCCAGCAGTGGGAGACTAAGCAGTGACACTGAAGCTTTCTTT.